The 25 T cell receptor beta chains given below trace back to one sample, sequenced in a study of OX40 agonist ivuxolimab in advanced cancers. Sequencing was performed with immunoSEQ multiplex PCR; in TCRdb, only in-frame clones are kept and a portion is missing. The table includes about 86,000 clones, approximately 92% detected once. Sequenced here: CD4+ or CD8+ T cells sorted from blood, sampled in a trial of the OX40 agonist ivuxolimab. The receptors stem from an adult with an advanced solid tumor such as melanoma, head and neck, liver or kidney cancer.

The sample holds a few counts of this clone. The chain is built from TRBV20-1 and TRBJ2-2; D is uncertain. The CDR3 runs 11 residues. CDR1 is DFQATT and CDR2 is SNEGSKA in the germline V gene (reference sequence). V was cut by 2 bases and J by 6 bases, with 4 bases left in between. The chain's CDR3 is CSARYAGELFF. The DNA of the CDR3 is TGCAGTGCTAGATACGCCGGGGAGCTGTTTTTT.

As DNA, the CDR3 is TGTGCCAGCAGCTTAGGCCAGGGTGAAAACACCATATATTTT. Protein sequence: CASSLGQGENTIYF. This chain uses TRBV13 with TRBJ1-3; perhaps TRBD1 as D (5 bases). V lost 0 bases and J 6 bases, leaving 9 bases between the germline ends. CDR1 is PRHDT and CDR2 is FYEKMQ in the germline V gene (reference sequence). This CDR3 has 14 residues.

V usage is TRBV6-5 and J usage is TRBJ2-5, with D uncertain. Trimming shortened V by 2 bases and J by 5 bases, and 6 bases separated the two germline ends. Germline V gene sequence: CDR1 MNHEY, CDR2 SVGAGI. The CDR3 has 12 amino acids. The CDR3 here is CASSYSQETQYF. DNA for the CDR3: TGTGCCAGCAGTTACAGTCAGGAGACCCAGTACTTC.

The chain uses TRBV6-1 and TRBJ2-1, with D tentatively TRBD1 or TRBD2 (7 bases each). CDR3 length: 16 residues. Trimming removed 3 bases from V and 3 bases from J, with 15 bases in between. CDR1 and CDR2 (germline): MNHNS, SASEGT. CDR3 DNA: TGTGCCAGCAGTGAGCCCCAGGGGGGGGTCTACAATGAGCAGTTCTTC. This gives the protein CASSEPQGGVYNEQFF.

This chain connects TRBV28 to TRBJ1-1; D remains unclear. The V and J ends lost 2 bases and 0 bases respectively, with 7 bases between them. Per the germline V gene, CDR1 is MDHEN and CDR2 is SYDVKM. The CDR3 loop spans 14 amino acids. CDR3 protein: CASSLRGMNTEAFF. The CDR3, as DNA: TGTGCCAGCAGTTTACGAGGTATGAACACTGAAGCTTTCTTT.

The chain links TRBV30 to TRBJ2-7, with 10 bases lining up with TRBD1. CDR1 and CDR2 from the germline V gene are GTSNPN and SVGIG (reference sequence). The length of the CDR3 is 16 residues. The V gene end was trimmed by 5 bases and the J gene end by 4 bases; junction bases not matched to a gene: 14. CDR3 residues: CAWLIGTGVGVYEQYV. The DNA of the CDR3 is TGTGCCTGGTTGATAGGGACAGGGGTGGGAGTATACGAGCAGTACGTC.

The chain couples TRBV6-6 to TRBJ1-2; D is perhaps TRBD1 (5 bases). CDR3 length: 13 amino acids. With 7 bases removed from V and 3 bases from J, the gap between germline ends came to 12 bases. Germline V gene data show CDR1 as MNHNY and CDR2 as SVGAGI (reference sequence). The CDR3 here is CASTPREDYGYTF. CDR3 sequence (DNA): TGTGCCAGCACCCCCAGGGAGGACTATGGCTACACCTTC.

This clone was recorded once. V is TRBV9 and J is TRBJ2-3; a possible D gene is TRBD1 (6 bases). CDR1 is SGDLS and CDR2 is YYNGEE in the germline V gene. V lost 3 bases and J 3 bases, leaving 11 bases between the germline ends. The CDR3 extends over 14 amino acids. CDR3 protein: CASSAIQGTDTQYF. In DNA form, the CDR3 reads TGTGCCAGCAGCGCTATACAGGGTACAGATACGCAGTATTTT. The full variable domain, its missing parts supplied by reference TRBV9 and TRBJ2-3, is DSGVTQTPKHLITATGQRVTLRCSPRSGDLSVYWYQQSLDQGLQFLIQYYNGEERAKGNILERFSAQQFPDLHSELNLSSLELGDSALYFCASSAIQGTDTQYFGPGTRLTVL.

The genes are TRBV7-9 and TRBJ1-2; D is unresolved. The CDR3 is made up of 13 amino acids. CDR1 is SEHNR, CDR2 FQNEAQ, per germline (reference sequence). Trimming cost V 6 bases and J 6 bases, with 14 bases left between them. CDR3 in amino acids: CASRSTGRDGYTF. CDR3 DNA: TGTGCCAGCAGAAGTACGGGAAGGGATGGCTACACCTTC.

This chain connects TRBV21-1 to TRBJ1-4; TRBD1 reflects the table's D call only, with no check against the DNA. TRBV21-1 represents a pseudogene. The CDR3 sequence is 15 residues long. The CDR3 DNA reads as TGTGCCAGCAGCAAAGTTGCAGGGGTGGAGGAAAAACTGTTTTTT. Translation: CASSKVAGVEEKLFF.

This chain uses TRBV19 with TRBJ1-6, with D possibly matching TRBD1 (6 bases). Germline loops: CDR1 LNHDA, CDR2 SQIVND (reference sequence). This CDR3 has 15 residues. The V and J ends lost 5 bases and 10 bases respectively, with 18 bases between them. In DNA, the CDR3 is TGTGCCAGTAGTCCATTACCCGGGACATTCTCACCCCTCCACTTT. Protein: CASSPLPGTFSPLHF.

The CDR3: CASSRGNTEAFF. The CDR3 DNA reads as TGTGCCAGCAGTCGGGGTAACACTGAAGCTTTCTTT. The chain employs TRBV6-6 and TRBJ1-1; unclear D gene. The CDR3 is 12 residues long. V was cut by 5 bases and J by 2 bases, with 6 bases left in between. Looked up from germline, CDR1 is MNHNY and CDR2 is SVGAGI (reference sequence).

The chain recombines TRBV21-1 with TRBJ1-5. TRBV21-1 is recorded as a pseudogene. CDR3 length: 17 amino acids. The CDR3 coding sequence is TGTGCCAGCAGCAAAATCGTTAACGGGGTGAGCAATCAGCCCCAGCATTTT. This sequence encodes CASSKIVNGVSNQPQHF.

The V and J genes are TRBV19 and TRBJ2-7, with 9 positions matching TRBD2. Germline-derived CDR1 and CDR2 are LNHDA and SQIVND (reference sequence). V lost 7 bases and J lost 2; bases outside the gene matches: 3. This CDR3 comprises 13 residues. In DNA, the CDR3 is TGTGCCAGTACCGCGGGAGGGCCCTACGAGCAGTACTTC. It is translated as CASTAGGPYEQYF.

The rearrangement links TRBV5-1 to TRBJ2-1; D is unresolved. CDR3 length: 11 residues. Trimming left V 4 bases short and J 10 bases short, with 9 bases between. In germline, CDR1 is SGHRS, CDR2 YFSETQ. The CDR3 bases are TGCGCCAGCAGCGATCTCGAAGAGCAGTTCTTC. It specifies CASSDLEEQFF.

The chain joins TRBV12-5 to TRBJ2-2; the D call may be TRBD1 or TRBD2 (6 bases each). V dropped 0 bases and J dropped 4 bases, with 21 bases sitting between them. This CDR3 has 19 residues. Germline V lookup: CDR1 LGHNT, CDR2 FRNRAP. The CDR3 DNA reads as TGTGCTAGTGGTTTGGTATTCCTGGGGGGCCGGAGGGGCACCGGGGAGCTGTTTTTT. Amino acids: CASGLVFLGGRRGTGELFF.

The sample holds a few counts of this clone. This sequence joins TRBV6-4 and TRBJ1-5; D might be TRBD1 (5 bases). The CDR3 runs 15 residues. The germline gives CDR1 MRHNA, CDR2 SNTAGT. With 2 bases removed from V and 7 bases from J, the gap between germline ends came to 15 bases. The CDR3 DNA sequence: TGTGCCAGCAGTGACCCGAAGGGGTGGTCCCAGCCCCAGCATTTT. It yields the protein CASSDPKGWSQPQHF.

The gene calls are TRBV28 and TRBJ1-2; D remains ambiguous. Looked up from germline, CDR1 is MDHEN and CDR2 is SYDVKM. This CDR3 comprises 13 residues. V dropped 3 bases and J dropped 4 bases, with 9 bases sitting between them. CDR3 loop: CASSFSGLYGYTF. The CDR3 region has the DNA TGTGCCAGCAGTTTCTCCGGGCTCTATGGCTACACCTTC.

V is TRBV29-1 and J is TRBJ2-7, with D perhaps being TRBD1 or TRBD2 (5 bases each). This CDR3 has 11 amino acids. Germline CDR1 is SQVTM and CDR2 is ANQGSEA. V was cut by 7 bases and J by 3 bases, with 10 bases left in between. The CDR3 is CSGGRGYEQYF. In DNA form, the CDR3 reads TGCAGCGGGGGACGTGGCTACGAGCAGTACTTC.

This chain uses TRBV11-2 with TRBJ2-5; no clear D gene. This CDR3 contains 13 residues. In germline, CDR1 is SGHAT, CDR2 FQNNGV. The V end lost 5 bases, the J end lost 4 bases, and 11 bases lay between the germline ends. The CDR3 is CASSPTVRETQYF. The DNA for the CDR3 is TGTGCCAGCAGCCCCACCGTCCGAGAGACCCAGTACTTC.

The chain carries TRBV5-4 and TRBJ2-1; 8 bases fit TRBD2. Germline V gives CDR1 SGHNT, CDR2 YYREEE (reference sequence). Trimming removed 4 bases from V and 3 bases from J; junction bases left unmatched: 6. The CDR3 length is 15 residues. CDR3 DNA sequence: TGTGCCAGCAGCATCGGACTAGCAAGCTACAATGAGCAGTTCTTC. It is translated as CASSIGLASYNEQFF.

The J gene is TRBJ1-1, the V gene TRBV19, with 11 bases fitting TRBD1. CDR1 LNHDA and CDR2 SQIVND come from the germline V gene (reference sequence). Trimming took 4 bases from V and 3 from J; bases not matched to a gene: 4. This CDR3 is 15 amino acids long. CDR3 DNA: TGTGCCAGTAGTAATCAGGGACAGGGGGACACTGAAGCTTTCTTT. Amino acids: CASSNQGQGDTEAFF.

The V gene is TRBV28, the J gene TRBJ1-5, with 9 nucleotides matching TRBD1. CDR3 size: 17 residues. The germline V gene encodes CDR1 MDHEN and CDR2 SYDVKM. V dropped 5 bases and J dropped 4; count of bases not matched to a gene: 12. The CDR3 DNA sequence: TGTGCCAGCAGTCTTAGGACAGGGGCCGTTGGAAATCAGCCCCAGCATTTT. It is translated as CASSLRTGAVGNQPQHF. The variable domain in full, completed from reference TRBV28 and TRBJ1-5, reads DVKVTQSSRYLVKRTGEKVFLECVQDMDHENMFWYRQDPGLGLRLIYFSYDVKMKEKGDIPEGYSVSREKKERFSLILESASTNQTSMYLCASSLRTGAVGNQPQHFGDGTRLSIL.

The CDR3 protein is CASSLGRGLGVSEAFF. DNA of the CDR3: TGTGCCAGCAGCTTAGGCCGGGGGCTCGGGGTCTCTGAAGCTTTCTTT. The chain joins TRBV11-2 to TRBJ1-1; D is possibly TRBD1 (6 bases). The germline V gene has CDR1 SGHAT and CDR2 FQNNGV. This CDR3 has 16 amino acids. With 1 base removed from V and 6 bases from J, the gap between germline ends came to 18 bases.

This chain joins TRBV6-5 and TRBJ1-1; no firm D call. There are 15 residues in the CDR3. The germline CDR1 and CDR2 sequences are MNHEY and SVGAGI. V was cut by 7 bases and J by 7 bases, with 22 bases left in between. The CDR3 coding sequence is TGTGCCAGCACCGACCCACGGGCACCATTTTTTGAAGCTTTCTTT. The encoded protein is CASTDPRAPFFEAFF.